A selection of T cell receptor beta chains follows, all from one sample in a study of blood T cells in healthy people across ages. MiXCR, applied by TCRdb to the 5' RACE reads, yields one record per CDR3 protein. The table lists roughly 830,000 distinct CDR3 sequences, approximately 65% of them singletons. The source material was blood. The receptors originated from a man aged 25 to 40 in good health. The CDR3 runs from the conserved cysteine through the conserved F or W. The D gene is left open where the match is weak. The size field is filled for only some rows; it gives once, few, many or a size class.

abundance | j_gene | d_gene | v_gene | CDR3aa | CDR3nt
few | TRBJ2-7 | TRBD1 | TRBV6-5 | CASSYSRTGVFYEQYF | TGTGCCAGCAGTTACTCGAGGACAGGGGTTTTCTACGAGCAGTACTTC
- | TRBJ2-5 | - | TRBV7-2 | CASSLAPEAEETQYF | TGTGCCAGCAGCTTAGCGCCCGAAGCGGAAGAGACCCAGTACTTC
- | TRBJ2-6 | - | TRBV7-8 | CASSLANSQGMGSGANVLTF | TGTGCCAGCAGCTTAGCGAATTCCCAGGGGATGGGATCTGGGGCCAACGTCCTGACTTTC
- | TRBJ2-7 | - | TRBV27 | CASSLRGGRVTYEQYF | TGTGCCAGCAGTTTACGCGGGGGCCGCGTCACCTACGAGCAGTACTTC
- | TRBJ1-5 | - | TRBV7-2 | CASSLNPGTHQPQHF | TGTGCCAGCAGCCTGAACCCCGGGACCCATCAGCCCCAGCATTTT
- | TRBJ2-3 | - | TRBV20-1 | CSAKGFSTDTQYF | TGCAGTGCTAAGGGCTTTAGCACAGATACGCAGTATTTT
many | TRBJ2-1 | TRBD2 | TRBV7-2 | CASSKTSGGPLGNEQFF | TGTGCCAGCAGCAAGACTAGCGGGGGGCCCCTCGGGAATGAGCAGTTCTTC
- | TRBJ2-5 | TRBD1 | TRBV24-1 | CATSASGQGFKETQYF | TGTGCCACCAGTGCCTCGGGACAGGGTTTCAAAGAGACCCAGTACTTC
- | TRBJ1-2 | TRBD1 | TRBV4-1 | CASSRQWGTGYGYTF | TGCGCCAGCAGCCGACAATGGGGGACAGGTTATGGCTACACCTTC
- | TRBJ2-7 | - | TRBV29-1 | CSGDDSYEQYF | TGCAGCGGGGACGACTCCTACGAGCAGTACTTC
few | TRBJ2-1 | TRBD2 | TRBV25-1 | CASSAPSGGPEDEQFF | TGTGCCAGCAGTGCACCTAGCGGGGGGCCCGAGGATGAGCAGTTCTTC
once | TRBJ2-6 | - | TRBV6-1 | CASSPPGQVPGANVLTF | TGTGCCAGCAGCCCACCGGGACAAGTCCCTGGGGCCAACGTCCTGACTTTC
- | TRBJ2-1 | TRBD1 | TRBV5-1 | CASSTGTDNEQFF | TGCGCCAGCAGCACTGGGACAGACAATGAGCAGTTCTTC
- | TRBJ2-5 | - | TRBV2 | CASSEEGAQETQYF | TGTGCCAGCAGTGAGGAGGGGGCCCAAGAGACCCAGTACTTC
- | TRBJ2-5 | TRBD1 | TRBV7-2 | CASSFSGTGGQETQYF | TGTGCCAGCAGCTTCTCTGGGACAGGGGGGCAAGAGACCCAGTACTTC
- | TRBJ1-1 | - | TRBV29-1 | CSVIGFSTEAFF | TGCAGCGTGATAGGATTTAGCACTGAAGCTTTCTTT
- | TRBJ1-1 | TRBD1 | TRBV6-2/TRBV6-3 | CASTRDSMNTEAFF | TGTGCCAGCACCCGGGACAGTATGAACACTGAAGCTTTCTTT
few | TRBJ1-2 | - | TRBV20-1 | CRGEPGYGYTF | TGCAGGGGGGAGCCGGGGTATGGCTACACCTTC
- | TRBJ2-5 | - | TRBV2 | CAINRPDSQETQYF | TGTGCCATTAACAGACCGGACAGCCAAGAGACCCAGTACTTC
- | TRBJ1-2 | - | TRBV4-3 | CASSQERRGGGYTF | TGCGCCAGCAGCCAAGAGAGGAGGGGGGGCGGCTACACCTTC
- | TRBJ2-5 | TRBD2 | TRBV3-1 | CASSPYKSGEGETQYF | TGTGCCAGCAGCCCGTACAAAAGCGGGGAGGGAGAGACCCAGTACTTC
- | TRBJ2-7 | - | TRBV5-1 | CASSLDPRTYEQYF | TGCGCCAGCAGCTTGGATCCAAGGACCTACGAGCAGTACTTC
- | TRBJ1-1 | TRBD1 | TRBV25-1 | CASNPQGVLNTEAFF | TGTGCCAGCAACCCGCAGGGGGTCTTGAACACTGAAGCTTTCTTT
- | TRBJ2-6 | - | TRBV20-1 | CSAGTSSSGANVLTF | TGCAGTGCTGGGACGTCAAGCTCTGGGGCCAACGTCCTGACTTTC
- | TRBJ2-1 | TRBD2 | TRBV10-3 | CAISPTSGVRGEQFF | TGTGCCATCAGTCCGACTAGCGGGGTCCGCGGTGAGCAGTTCTTC
once | TRBJ2-1 | - | TRBV4-3 | CASSPTAGTRAPQFF | TGCGCCAGCAGCCCTACTGCTGGGACAAGGGCCCCGCAGTTCTTC
- | TRBJ2-5 | - | TRBV28 | CAAGALPREQYF | TGTGCCGCAGGGGCCCTACCACGAGAGCAGTACTTC
- | TRBJ2-7 | - | TRBV29-1 | CSVGWGKTYEQYF | TGCAGCGTTGGGTGGGGGAAAACCTACGAGCAGTACTTC
- | TRBJ2-7 | TRBD2 | TRBV28 | CASSVVGGFYEQYF | TGTGCCAGCAGTGTAGTGGGGGGGTTCTACGAGCAGTACTTC
many | TRBJ1-2 | TRBD1 | TRBV20-1 | CSAPLLGTEGNYGYTF | TGCAGTGCTCCCCTGCTTGGGACAGAGGGGAACTATGGCTACACCTTC
- | TRBJ2-1 | - | TRBV29-1 | CSGRSYNEQFF | TGCAGCGGTCGCTCCTACAATGAGCAGTTCTTC
- | TRBJ1-1 | - | TRBV5-1 | CASSIDERSNTEAFF | TGCGCCAGCAGCATAGACGAGAGGTCGAACACTGAAGCTTTCTTT
- | TRBJ2-6 | - | TRBV12-3/TRBV12-4 | CASSFSRAEANVLTF | TGTGCCAGCAGTTTTTCCAGGGCTGAGGCCAACGTCCTGACTTTC
- | TRBJ1-1 | - | TRBV7-9 | CASSAEATEAFF | TGTGCCAGCAGCGCCGAAGCGACTGAAGCTTTCTTT
- | TRBJ1-5 | - | TRBV4-3 | CASSQGLGDQPQHF | TGCGCCAGCAGCCAAGGATTGGGGGACCAGCCCCAGCATTTT
few | TRBJ1-2 | - | TRBV27 | CASRRSDYGYTF | TGTGCCAGCAGACGGTCAGACTATGGCTACACCTTC
- | TRBJ2-5 | TRBD2 | TRBV5-1 | CASSPGSGSGARETQYF | TGCGCCAGCAGCCCCGGCAGCGGTAGCGGGGCCCGCGAGACCCAGTACTTC
- | TRBJ2-4 | TRBD2 | TRBV6-1 | CASSGRGGGPLAKNIQYF | TGTGCCAGCAGTGGGCGGGGGGGAGGCCCCTTAGCCAAAAACATTCAGTACTTC